The 14 T cell receptor beta chains below were found in one sample sequenced in a study of cytomegalovirus exposure and HLA in healthy donors (dated by TCRdb to 2017 to 2019). Receptors were amplified or captured by the immunoSEQ multiplex PCR assay. A mixture of 60 forward primers for TCR Vbeta segments and 13 reverse primers for TCR Jbeta segments was used in the multiplex PCR. The table comes from immuneACCESS by way of TCRdb, which keeps in-frame sequences with V and J called. Part of the clones is missing from these tables; in studies checked, under half for an unresolved V gene and the rest for unknown reasons. The sample table includes more than 100,000 clones. The ten largest clones add up to less than 2% of the sample. Sequencing input: PBMCs. The receptors derive from a woman between 40 and 50 years old in good health and CMV-seronegative.

This rearrangement joins TRBV7-2 to TRBJ2-1, with 8 nucleotides matching TRBD2. CDR3 length: 15 residues. Germline CDR1 is SGHTA and CDR2 is FQGNSA. V lost 5 bases and J lost 1; bases outside the gene matches: 4. The CDR3 region has the DNA TGTGCCAGCAGCCCCGGGGGGGCGTCCTACAATGAGCAGTTCTTC. The encoded protein is CASSPGGASYNEQFF.

The CDR3 region is CASSIEGSGARKNIQYF. Here the CDR3 DNA reads TGTGCCAGTAGTATAGAGGGTAGCGGAGCGCGCAAAAACATTCAGTACTTC. This rearrangement joins TRBV19 to TRBJ2-4; maybe TRBD2 (6 bases). Per the germline V gene, CDR1 is LNHDA and CDR2 is SQIVND (reference sequence). V was cut by 0 bases and J by 3 bases, with 15 bases left in between. The CDR3 totals 17 residues.

The rearrangement joins TRBV7-9 to TRBJ1-5, with TRBD1 identical over 8 bases. Per the germline V gene, CDR1 is SEHNR and CDR2 is FQNEAQ (reference sequence). Trimming took 1 base from V and 6 from J; bases not matched to a gene: 2. The length of the CDR3 is 14 residues. CDR3 nucleotides: TGTGCCAGCAGCTTAGGAGGACAGGGTCAGCCCCAGCATTTT. This translates into CASSLGGQGQPQHF.

The V call is TRBV9, the J call TRBJ2-2, with no clear D. CDR1 SGDLS and CDR2 YYNGEE come from the germline V gene. V shed 1 base and J shed 6 bases, with 13 bases lying between them. The CDR3 has 15 residues. CDR3 loop: CASSVSVSYPGELFF. The CDR3 DNA follows: TGTGCCAGCAGCGTATCGGTCTCGTATCCCGGGGAGCTGTTTTTT.

The chain uses TRBV9 and TRBJ2-5; tentatively, D is TRBD1 (5 bases). The CDR3 is 13 amino acids. V lost 2 bases and J 5 bases, leaving 10 bases between the germline ends. CDR1 SGDLS and CDR2 YYNGEE come from the germline V gene. The CDR3 DNA follows: TGTGCCAGCAGCGTGGGGCCAACGGAGACCCAGTACTTC. Residues: CASSVGPTETQYF.

The chain recombines TRBV6-1 with TRBJ2-5; 7 bases line up with TRBD1. V was clipped by 6 bases and J by 5 bases; unmatched bases: 6. Germline assignment: CDR1 MNHNS and CDR2 SASEGT. The CDR3 has 13 amino acids. The CDR3 loop is CASRVTGMETQYF. The CDR3 DNA reads as TGTGCCAGCAGGGTGACAGGGATGGAGACCCAGTACTTC.

CDR3 protein: CASSRGGQGTYEQYF. The DNA of the CDR3 is TGCGCCAGCAGCCGGGGGGGGCAGGGAACATACGAGCAGTACTTC. This sequence joins TRBV4-3 and TRBJ2-7; a possible D gene is TRBD2 (7 bases). The V end was cut by 4 bases, the J end by 4 bases, with 17 bases between. Germline assignment: CDR1 LGHNA and CDR2 YSLEER. The CDR3 runs to 15 residues.

The chain employs TRBV11-3 and TRBJ1-1; TRBD1 aligns across 11 bases. V was pared by 5 bases and J by 3 bases, with 5 bases of the junction left unmatched. Looked up from germline, CDR1 is SGHNT and CDR2 is YENEEA. This CDR3 is built from 15 residues. The chain's CDR3 is CASSRGQGADTEAFF. The CDR3 region has the DNA TGTGCCAGCAGCCGAGGACAGGGGGCAGACACTGAAGCTTTCTTT.

The genes are TRBV5-1 and TRBJ1-1, with D unclear. Trimming removed 0 bases from V and 6 bases from J, with 9 bases in between. CDR3 length equals 13 residues. Per the germline V gene, CDR1 is SGHRS and CDR2 is YFSETQ. Here the CDR3 reads CASSLDFSAEAFF. CDR3 bases: TGCGCCAGCAGCTTGGATTTCTCCGCTGAAGCTTTCTTT.

This chain connects TRBV7-8 to TRBJ2-7, with 10 positions matching TRBD1. CDR1 and CDR2 (germline): SGHVS, FQNEAQ. The ends lost 6 bases at V and 4 bases at J; junction bases unmatched: 9. The CDR3 loop spans 15 amino acids. The DNA for the CDR3 is TGTGCCAGCAGGTTTACGGGACAGGGGTGGTACGAGCAGTACTTC. It encodes CASRFTGQGWYEQYF.

The J gene is TRBJ1-3, the V gene TRBV7-2; maybe TRBD1 (5 bases). The CDR3 consists of 14 residues. V lost 5 bases to trimming and J lost 4 bases, with 12 bases between them. Germline-derived CDR1 and CDR2 are SGHTA and FQGNSA. This CDR3 is CASSPTGIGNTIYF. CDR3 DNA: TGTGCCAGCAGCCCAACAGGTATAGGAAACACCATATATTTT.

The V gene is TRBV5-1, the J gene TRBJ1-4, with D hard to call. The germline V gene has CDR1 SGHRS and CDR2 YFSETQ. V was pared by 4 bases and J by 0 bases, with 10 bases between. The CDR3 covers 15 residues. The CDR3, as DNA: TGCGCCAGCAGCGGCGGATCTGCAACTAATGAAAAACTGTTTTTT. This codes for CASSGGSATNEKLFF. Variable domain in full (rest from reference TRBV5-1 and TRBJ1-4): KAGVTQTPRYLIKTRGQQVTLSCSPISGHRSVSWYQQTPGQGLQFLFEYFSETQRNKGNFPGRFSGRQFSNSRSEMNVSTLELGDSALYLCASSGGSATNEKLFFGSGTQLSVL.

The V and J genes are TRBV7-2 and TRBJ2-3, with D uncertain. Trimming took off 5 bases at V and 3 bases at J, with 6 bases between the two ends. The CDR3 is 12 amino acids. CDR1 and CDR2 (germline): SGHTA, FQGNSA. As DNA, the CDR3 is TGTGCCAGCAGCCCCACTACAGATACGCAGTATTTT. Translation: CASSPTTDTQYF.

V usage is TRBV5-6 and J usage is TRBJ2-3, with D unclear. This CDR3 comprises 13 residues. V lost 5 bases and J 2 bases, leaving 9 bases between the germline ends. The V gene's germline CDR1 is SGHDT and CDR2 YYEEEE. The CDR3 sequence: CASRRRSTDTQYF. The DNA for the CDR3 is TGTGCCAGCAGACGGCGGTCCACAGATACGCAGTATTTT.